This T cell receptor beta chain was found in a study of blood T cell repertoires in COVID-19. As for the study in general: Specimens from acute and convalescent COVID-19 originated in the United States, Italy and Spain.

Measured with immunoSEQ multiplex PCR; TCRdb has only the in-frame clones, and not every one. The repertoire holds around 140,000 clones, with roughly 79% as singletons. A single count supports this clone. Germline lookup yields CDR1 MGHDK and CDR2 SYGVNS. The V gene lost 7 bases and the J gene lost 3 bases, with 4 bases spanning the gap. CDR3 length: 10 residues. The clonotype comes from a woman between 55 and 75 years old with acute or convalescent COVID-19. V and J are TRBV25-1 and TRBJ2-7; D not certain. The sequenced sample consisted of peripheral blood. CDR3 amino acids: CASKSYEQYF. Written as DNA, the CDR3 is TGTGCCAGCAAGAGCTACGAGCAGTACTTC.